A single sample gave rise to the 9 T cell receptor beta chains below, sequenced in a study of T cell responses to AZD1222 COVID-19 vaccine. Data came from immunoSEQ multiplex PCR; TCRdb stores just in-frame clones and leaves some out. The sample shows about 180,000 clones, almost 90% of them seen only once. The source material was peripheral blood, sampled 28 days after the second AZD1222 dose. The receptors here all came from an adult who received the AZD1222 COVID-19 vaccine.

V usage is TRBV5-1 and J usage is TRBJ2-1; D possibly uses TRBD1 or TRBD2 (5 bases each). Trimming left V 5 bases short and J 1 base short, with 19 bases between. This CDR3 comprises 17 residues. Germline CDR1 is SGHRS and CDR2 is YFSETQ. CDR3 protein: CASSTRWDDVSYNEQFF. The CDR3 DNA is TGCGCCAGCAGTACACGATGGGACGATGTATCCTACAATGAGCAGTTCTTC.

The rearrangement links TRBV7-8 to TRBJ2-1, with TRBD2 as a possible D gene (5 bases). V lost 5 bases and J 5 bases, leaving 13 bases between the germline ends. The CDR3 sequence is 14 residues long. Germline assignment: CDR1 SGHVS and CDR2 FQNEAQ. CDR3 DNA: TGTGCCAGCAGCACCAGGACGGGGAACAATGAGCAGTTCTTC. Translation: CASSTRTGNNEQFF.

The genes are TRBV4-1 and TRBJ1-2, with TRBD1 as a possible D gene (5 bases). The germline gives CDR1 MGHRA, CDR2 YSYEKL. This CDR3 comprises 16 residues. V dropped 0 bases and J dropped 3 bases, with 14 bases sitting between them. The CDR3 nucleotides are TGCGCCAGCAGCCAAGATTGGGGGAGCGCCTACTATGGCTACACCTTC. This gives the protein CASSQDWGSAYYGYTF.

The chain joins TRBV5-1 to TRBJ1-1, with D perhaps TRBD1 (5 bases). The CDR3 sequence is 15 residues long. V was shortened by 4 bases and J by 5 bases, with 18 bases between the two germline ends. In germline, CDR1 is SGHRS, CDR2 YFSETQ. The CDR3 region has the DNA TGCGCCAGCAGCCCTCCGGGGGTGGGGATGACTGAAGCTTTCTTT. It yields the protein CASSPPGVGMTEAFF.

As for this clone: A read error may account for a junction end that differs from germline. The gene calls are TRBV15 and TRBJ2-1; 8 bases match TRBD2. Looked up from germline, CDR1 is LNHNV and CDR2 is YYDKDF (reference sequence). The CDR3 sequence is 17 residues long. The CDR3 DNA sequence: TGTGCCACCAGCCGAGATTATGGGACTAGATTAGGCAATGAGCAGTTCTTC. This codes for CATSRDYGTRLGNEQFF. Supplemented by reference TRBV15 and TRBJ2-1, the full variable domain reads DAMVIQNPRYQVTQFGKPVTLSCSQTLNHNVMYWYQQKSSQAPKLLFHYYDKDFNNEADTPDNFQSRRPNTSFCFLDIRSPGLGDTAMYLCATSRDYGTRLGNEQFFGPGTRLTVL.

This clone occurred many times. The chain joins TRBV15 to TRBJ2-7; unclear D gene. The length of the CDR3 is 14 residues. V dropped 1 base and J dropped 4 bases, with 11 bases sitting between them. In germline, CDR1 is LNHNV, CDR2 YYDKDF (reference sequence). The CDR3 nucleotides read TGTGCCACCAGCAGAGCCCCCTACGGGTACGAGCAGTACTTC. Encoded protein: CATSRAPYGYEQYF.

The chain uses TRBV5-1 and TRBJ2-1; 12 bases map to TRBD2. The CDR3 extends over 18 amino acids. Germline-derived CDR1 and CDR2 are SGHRS and YFSETQ. The V and J ends lost 1 base and 5 bases, in that order; junction bases with no gene match: 10. For the CDR3, the DNA is TGCGCCAGCAGCTTGCGGTCTAGCGGGGGGGCTAGGGACAATGAGCAGTTCTTC. This gives the protein CASSLRSSGGARDNEQFF.

The rearrangement links TRBV6-5 to TRBJ1-1; TRBD1 might be the D (6 bases). V was clipped by 4 bases and J by 1 base, with 13 bases between them. CDR3 length: 15 residues. CDR1 and CDR2 (germline): MNHEY, SVGAGI. The CDR3 sequence: CASSLGGASNTEAFF. In nucleotides, the CDR3 is TGTGCCAGCAGTTTGGGGGGGGCATCGAACACTGAAGCTTTCTTT.

The chain is built from TRBV27 and TRBJ2-7, with D hard to call. CDR1 and CDR2 from the germline V gene are MNHEY and SMNVEV (reference sequence). V lost 3 bases, J lost 3 bases, and 9 bases lay in between. The CDR3 loop spans 13 amino acids. The CDR3 DNA follows: TGTGCCAGCAGTTTCGGGCAAAGCTACGAGCAGTACTTC. Residues: CASSFGQSYEQYF.